The clone carrying this TCR beta chain occurred a few times. The sample belongs to a study of T cells after yellow fever vaccination. For the study at large: The SMART-Seq v4 Ultra Low Input method served to prepare the low-cell-number fractions.

Template switching by 5'RACE produced TCR cDNA, adding a universal primer site and UMIs. MiXCR, run by TCRdb on the 5' RACE reads, gives a single entry per CDR3 protein. The repertoire includes hundreds of thousands of distinct CDR3 sequences, roughly a sixth of them detected once, and roughly a sixth sits in the top ten. CDR3 length: 13 residues. V gave up 3 bases and J gave up 6 bases, with 12 bases separating them. Germline loops: CDR1 MDHEN, CDR2 SYDVKM. The sequence derives from a man between 18 and 29 years old who received the YFV17D yellow fever vaccine. V and J are TRBV28 and TRBJ2-7; D might be TRBD1 (5 bases). The source was PBMCs, collected before the yellow fever booster vaccination. The CDR3 nucleotides read TGTGCCAGCAGTTTTGGCAGGGCAGTCGAGCAGTACGTC. As protein: CASSFGRAVEQYV.